This T cell receptor (beta chain) was documented in a study of blood T cells in healthy people across ages. Overall study context: Template switching captured about one barcoded beta molecule per two T cells.

The study's findings and limits: Strong correlation existed between TCR beta diversity and naive T cell percentage. There were more naive CD4+ cells and higher diversity in long-lived donors than in aged donors.

Combining a sample-barcoded 5' primer with a J-beta primer mix, a second PCR ran for roughly 7 to 11 cycles. MiXCR, run by TCRdb on the 5' RACE reads, gives a single entry per CDR3 protein. The table shows fewer than 700,000 distinct CDR3 sequences, with around 43% occurring only once. Points on this clonotype: Its antigen is undetermined.

V lost 0 bases, J lost 2 bases, and 9 bases stayed unmatched. From germline, CDR1 is DFQATT and CDR2 SNEGSKA (reference sequence). This CDR3 region has 17 residues. The sequenced sample was blood. This receptor was identified in an elderly man in good health. The V and J genes are TRBV20-1 and TRBJ2-3; 9 bases align to TRBD2. This chain's CDR3 is CSARDFSSGGFTDTQYF. CDR3 sequence (DNA): TGCAGTGCTAGAGACTTTAGTAGCGGGGGATTCACAGATACGCAGTATTTT.